The entry that follows covers one T cell receptor (beta chain) sequence. The antigen remains undetermined. Trimming took 6 bases from V and 12 from J, leaving 15 bases between them. The CDR3 covers 13 residues. CDR1 and CDR2 (germline): MNHNS, SASEGT. Preparation of the TCRbeta library involved a method that used unique molecular identifiers. TCRdb reprocessed the PCR reads via MiXCR and lists one record per CDR3 protein. The sample carries about a million distinct CDR3 sequences, roughly 29% recorded once. This specimen belongs to a study of T-cell reconstitution after alpha-beta-depleted transplantation in children. Study-level results: By one year post-transplant, T-cell counts and diversity largely arose from T cells that were newly produced. At around two months after transplant, the alpha-beta T cells were reportedly derived from several hundred expanded clones that came from non-depleted graft cells.

The chain combines TRBV6-1 with TRBJ1-6, with D uncertain. This receptor was taken from a boy less than two years old who had a stem cell transplant for SCID, so the T cells may come from the graft donor. The sequencing here drew on PBMCs, mostly from graft donor cells, taken 360 days after TCRalphabeta/CD19-depleted stem cell transplant. The CDR3 is CASSQPGPRPLHF. In DNA, the CDR3 is TGTGCCAGCAGCCAACCGGGCCCTCGACCCCTCCACTTT.